This T cell receptor (beta chain) comes out of a study of blood T cell repertoires in COVID-19. The protocol was immunoSEQ multiplex PCR, while the TCRdb copy is restricted to in-frame clones and leaves out a portion. The data contain more than 12,000 clones, about 88% of them singletons. The CDR3 covers 17 residues. With 2 bases clipped from V and 5 bases from J, the junction kept 11 bases outside the gene matches. Germline V gives CDR1 SGHVS, CDR2 FQNEAQ. This chain connects TRBV7-8 to TRBJ2-1; 8 bases line up with TRBD1. The specimen sequenced was peripheral blood. The source is a woman aged 70 to 79 in a cohort sampled during active or convalescent COVID-19. CDR3 amino acids: CASSLRGDRGPHNEQFF. The CDR3 DNA reads as TGTGCCAGCAGCTTACGGGGCGACAGGGGTCCGCACAATGAGCAGTTCTTC.